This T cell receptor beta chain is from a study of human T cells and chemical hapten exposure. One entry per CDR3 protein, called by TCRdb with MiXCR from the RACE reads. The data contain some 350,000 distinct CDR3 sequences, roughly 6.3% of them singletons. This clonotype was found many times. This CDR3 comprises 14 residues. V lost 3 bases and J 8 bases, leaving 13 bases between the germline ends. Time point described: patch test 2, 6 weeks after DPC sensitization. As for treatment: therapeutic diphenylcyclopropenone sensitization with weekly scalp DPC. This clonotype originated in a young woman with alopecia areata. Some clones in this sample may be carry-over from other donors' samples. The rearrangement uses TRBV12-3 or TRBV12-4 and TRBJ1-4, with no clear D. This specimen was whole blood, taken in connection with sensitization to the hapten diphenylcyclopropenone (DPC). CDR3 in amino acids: CASSFTAAGEKLFF. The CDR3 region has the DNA TGTGCCAGCAGTTTCACCGCGGCAGGAGAAAAACTGTTTTTT.